This T cell receptor beta chain was retrieved from a study of glioma-infiltrating T cells after dendritic cell vaccination. Study details: Patients received autologous tumor lysate-pulsed dendritic cell vaccination between about 2003 and 2013.

The PCR used 60 V beta and 13 J beta primers. Sequenced by immunoSEQ multiplex PCR; TCRdb stores in-frame clones only, minus some. Here the sample spans roughly 100,000 clones, roughly 76% being singletons. J was trimmed by 2 bases and V by 4 bases; bases with no gene match: 6. The length of the CDR3 is 15 residues. In germline, CDR1 is SNHLY, CDR2 FYNNEI. The sequencing used blood, collected before dendritic cell vaccination. The gene calls are TRBV2 and TRBJ2-7, with 9 nucleotides matching TRBD1. This receptor was taken from a human donor with glioblastoma. CDR3 sequence reads: CASSGGTGNAYEQYF. In nucleotides, the CDR3 is TGTGCCAGCAGTGGAGGGACAGGGAACGCCTACGAGCAGTACTTC. Full variable domain (outside the CDR3, taken from reference TRBV2 and TRBJ2-7): EPEVTQTPSHQVTQMGQEVILRCVPISNHLYFYWYRQILGQKVEFLVSFYNNEISEKSEIFDDQFSVERPDGSNFTLKIRSTKLEDSAMYFCASSGGTGNAYEQYFGPGTRLTVT.